This is a list of T cell receptor beta chains from one sample in a study of shared clonotypes between healthy human individuals. Data came from immunoSEQ multiplex PCR; TCRdb stores just in-frame clones and leaves some out. Among about 2 million clones listed, less than 95% were seen once. Sequenced input: naive CD8+ T cells sorted from blood. The receptors were gathered from a young man in good health. Each CDR3 is given with its conserved first and last residue. The D gene is left open where the match is weak. Clone size is not always given. Where it is, it says once, few, many or a class for expanded clones.

d_call j_call cdr3_length clone_size v_call cdr3_aa cdr3_nt
. TRBJ2-2 14 . TRBV11-2 CASSLEVRDRELFF TGTGCCAGCAGCTTAGAAGTTCGGGACCGGGAGCTGTTTTTT
TRBD1 TRBJ2-2 15 . TRBV14 CASSIRTGHTGELFF TGTGCCAGCAGCATACGGACAGGGCACACCGGGGAGCTGTTTTTT
. TRBJ2-7 13 . TRBV7-2 CASSLLEGPEQYF TGTGCCAGCAGCTTATTAGAGGGGCCCGAGCAGTACTTC
TRBD1 TRBJ2-3 14 . TRBV10-1 CASSGDSYTDTQYF TGCGCCAGCAGCGGGGACAGCTACACAGATACGCAGTATTTT
. TRBJ1-1 13 . TRBV4-3 CASSQDEGLEAFF TGCGCCAGCAGCCAAGATGAGGGCTTGGAAGCTTTCTTT
. TRBJ2-5 12 . TRBV29-1 CSSWGGGETQYF TGCAGTTCTTGGGGGGGCGGAGAGACCCAGTACTTC
TRBD1 TRBJ2-7 16 once TRBV27 CASSSTPGTGFYEQYF TGTGCCAGCAGTTCTACCCCCGGGACAGGGTTCTACGAGCAGTACTTC
. TRBJ1-1 14 . TRBV7-6 CASSPGTLFTEAFF TGTGCCAGCAGCCCCGGGACACTTTTCACTGAAGCTTTCTTT
. TRBJ1-4 15 . TRBV9 CASSVGSFSNEKLFF TGTGCCAGCAGCGTAGGAAGCTTTTCCAATGAAAAACTGTTTTTT
TRBD2 TRBJ2-7 16 . TRBV10-3 CAISDPAGLAGAWQYF TGTGCCATCAGTGACCCTGCTGGACTAGCGGGCGCGTGGCAGTACTTC
. TRBJ2-2 19 . TRBV5-1 CASSSSHHPAQRDTGELFF TGCGCCAGCAGCTCATCCCATCACCCCGCGCAGCGGGACACCGGGGAGCTGTTTTTT
. TRBJ1-1 15 . TRBV7-9 CASSFGRDGVTEAFF TGTGCCAGCAGCTTCGGCCGGGATGGGGTCACTGAAGCTTTCTTT
TRBD2 TRBJ2-4 17 . TRBV7-9 CASSPPSDKRDKNIQYF TGTGCCAGCAGCCCTCCTTCCGACAAGCGGGACAAAAACATTCAGTACTTC
. TRBJ1-5 16 . TRBV6-5 CASSYSDSGNYQPQHF TGTGCCAGCAGTTACTCGGACAGCGGTAACTATCAGCCCCAGCATTTT
. TRBJ1-6 13 . TRBV29-1 CSILSSYNSPLHF TGCAGTATCCTGAGCTCCTATAATTCACCCCTCCACTTT
. TRBJ1-2 13 . TRBV27 CASSEDSTYGYTF TGTGCCAGCAGTGAGGACAGTACCTATGGCTACACCTTC
. TRBJ2-2 14 once TRBV19 CASSAHGDTGELFF TGTGCCAGTAGTGCACACGGGGACACCGGGGAGCTGTTTTTT
TRBD2 TRBJ2-7 14 . TRBV6-5 CASSYVRESYEQYF TGTGCCAGCAGTTACGTGCGGGAGTCCTACGAGCAGTACTTC
TRBD1 TRBJ2-5 16 once TRBV10-3 CAISAPFGQGQETQYF TGTGCCATCAGTGCTCCGTTCGGACAGGGGCAAGAGACCCAGTACTTC
TRBD2 TRBJ2-2 17 . TRBV15 CATSRDGLAGGRGELFF TGTGCCACCAGCAGAGATGGACTAGCGGGAGGGCGCGGGGAGCTGTTTTTT
. TRBJ1-5 17 . TRBV4-3 CASSQEVGSLSNQPQHF TGCGCCAGCAGCCAAGAGGTGGGGTCTCTAAGCAATCAGCCCCAGCATTTT
TRBD1 TRBJ2-5 15 . TRBV6-6 CASSSPEQGEETQYF TGTGCCAGCAGTTCCCCGGAACAGGGGGAAGAGACCCAGTACTTC
. TRBJ2-1 12 . TRBV2 CASSEGGYEQFF TGTGCCAGCAGTGAAGGAGGTTATGAGCAGTTCTTC
. TRBJ2-5 14 . TRBV9 CASSGRGLEETQYF TGTGCCAGCTCCGGGAGAGGGTTAGAAGAGACCCAGTACTTC
TRBD1 TRBJ1-2 15 . TRBV27 CASSPGTGGYYGYTF TGTGCCAGCAGTCCGGGGACAGGGGGCTACTATGGCTACACCTTC
TRBD2 TRBJ2-7 17 . TRBV7-2 CASSLGTSGRSNYEQYF TGTGCCAGCAGCTTGGGGACTAGCGGGAGGTCTAATTACGAGCAGTACTTC
TRBD1 TRBJ2-2 16 . TRBV4-1 CASSQAQGDMSGELFF TGCGCCAGCAGCCAAGCGCAGGGGGATATGTCCGGGGAGCTGTTTTTT
. TRBJ2-1 15 . TRBV7-2 CASSLGGNGAYEQFF TGTGCCAGCAGCTTAGGGGGCAACGGGGCGTATGAGCAGTTCTTC
TRBD2 TRBJ2-3 15 . TRBV4-3 CASSHSQAGDATQYF TGCGCCAGCAGCCATAGCCAAGCGGGAGACGCTACGCAGTATTTT
. TRBJ2-7 14 . TRBV15 CATSREVFSYEQYF TGTGCCACCAGCAGAGAAGTATTCTCCTACGAGCAGTACTTC
. TRBJ2-2 16 . TRBV7-6 CASSLGRAANTGELFF TGTGCCAGCAGCTTAGGTAGGGCTGCTAACACCGGGGAGCTGTTTTTT
. TRBJ2-3 14 . TRBV13 CASSTSWEPDTQYF TGTGCCAGCAGTACAAGTTGGGAGCCGGATACGCAGTATTTT
. TRBJ2-7 13 . TRBV19 CASSMGLAYEQYF TGTGCCAGTAGTATGGGGTTGGCCTACGAGCAGTACTTC
. TRBJ2-7 13 . TRBV5-1 CASSFSEFYEQYF TGCGCCAGCAGCTTTTCGGAATTCTACGAGCAGTACTTC
. TRBJ1-1 14 . TRBV19 CASSIREPNTEAFF TGTGCCAGTAGTATCCGAGAGCCGAACACTGAAGCTTTCTTT
. TRBJ1-1 13 . TRBV28 CASSKGGDTEAFF TGTGCCAGCAGCAAGGGGGGAGACACTGAAGCTTTCTTT
. TRBJ1-4 13 . TRBV19 CASSYDLEGKLFF TGTGCCAGTAGTTATGATTTGGAGGGAAAACTGTTTTTT